Listed here are 21 T cell receptor beta chains from one sample, sequenced in a study of cytomegalovirus exposure and HLA in healthy donors. PCR amplification relied on 60 Vbeta primers (plus 13 Jbeta primers). Data came from immunoSEQ multiplex PCR; TCRdb stores just in-frame clones and leaves some out. The data show about 76,000 clones, around 66% seen once. Sequenced: PBMCs. The receptors stem from a man between 60 and 75 years old in good health and CMV-seropositive.

This CDR3 reads CASSQRGSREGYEQYF. In DNA form, the CDR3 reads TGTGCCAGCAGCCAGCGGGGTTCCCGGGAGGGGTACGAGCAGTACTTC. The chain couples TRBV4-2 to TRBJ2-7; 8 bases map to TRBD2. This CDR3 region has 16 residues. The germline gives CDR1 LGHNA, CDR2 YNFKEQ. After removal of 3 bases from V and 4 bases from J, the junction contained 11 bases not matched to a gene.

This clone was detected once. The V and J genes are TRBV7-9 and TRBJ1-2; 9 bases fit TRBD1. Germline V gives CDR1 SEHNR, CDR2 FQNEAQ (reference sequence). CDR3 length: 12 residues. V was clipped by 5 bases and J by 8 bases; unmatched bases: 3. The CDR3 protein is CASSMTGGGYTF. The CDR3 DNA is TGTGCCAGCAGCATGACAGGGGGAGGCTACACCTTC.

The V and J genes are TRBV6-5 and TRBJ1-1; 7 bases are a match to TRBD1. This CDR3 is 15 amino acids long. The germline V gene has CDR1 MNHEY and CDR2 SVGAGI. J gave up 1 base and V 6 bases, and 8 bases lay outside the gene matches. CDR3 nucleotide sequence: TGTGCCAGCAGCTCAAACGGACAGGAGAACACTGAAGCTTTCTTT. Amino acids: CASSSNGQENTEAFF.

This clone has just a few counts. The chain couples TRBV19 to TRBJ1-4; D is ambiguous. V was cut by 6 bases and J by 0 bases, with 14 bases left in between. The CDR3 spans 16 residues. CDR1 and CDR2 from the germline V gene are LNHDA and SQIVND (reference sequence). The CDR3 region has the DNA TGTGCCAGTAGCACGCCCCGACGGGCAACTAATGAAAAACTGTTTTTT. This codes for CASSTPRRATNEKLFF. Full variable domain (missing parts from reference TRBV19 and TRBJ1-4): DGGITQSPKYLFRKEGQNVTLSCEQNLNHDAMYWYRQDPGQGLRLIYYSQIVNDFQKGDIAEGYSVSREKKESFPLTVTSAQKNPTAFYLCASSTPRRATNEKLFFGSGTQLSVL.

The chain employs TRBV5-5 and TRBJ2-6; D gene ambiguous. The CDR3 contains 15 residues. V was cut by 3 bases and J by 0 bases, with 7 bases left in between. CDR1 is SGHKS, CDR2 YYEKEE, per germline (reference sequence). CDR3 in DNA: TGTGCCAGCAGCTCAGCGAGCTCTGGGGCCAACGTCCTGACTTTC. Its translation: CASSSASSGANVLTF. Using reference TRBV5-5 and TRBJ2-6 for the parts outside the CDR3, the full variable domain is DAGVTQSPTHLIKTRGQQVTLRCSPISGHKSVSWYQQVLGQGPQFIFQYYEKEERGRGNFPDRFSARQFPNYSSELNVNALLLGDSALYLCASSSASSGANVLTFGAGSRLTVL.

The genes are TRBV7-8 and TRBJ2-7; 8 bases fit TRBD1. The CDR3 is 17 amino acids. With V trimmed by 1 base and J by 1 base, 9 bases remained unmatched. Per the germline V gene, CDR1 is SGHVS and CDR2 is FQNEAQ. This CDR3 is CASSLEAWTGNSYEQYF. In DNA form, the CDR3 reads TGTGCCAGCAGCTTAGAGGCTTGGACAGGGAATTCCTACGAGCAGTACTTC.

The gene calls are TRBV2 and TRBJ1-5, with D unresolved. CDR3 size: 14 residues. Per the germline V gene, CDR1 is SNHLY and CDR2 is FYNNEI. Trimming took off 6 bases at V and 0 bases at J, with 9 bases between the two ends. In DNA form, the CDR3 reads TGTGCCAGCAGCGGACTAGGTAGCAATCAGCCCCAGCATTTT. Translating it yields CASSGLGSNQPQHF.

The V call is TRBV4-3, the J call TRBJ2-2; perhaps TRBD2 as D (5 bases). Germline CDR1 and CDR2: LGHNA and YSLEER. Trimming removed 3 bases from V and 1 base from J, with 15 bases in between. The CDR3 is 17 residues long. CDR3 in amino acids: CASSQGGGRWNTGELFF. The CDR3 bases are TGCGCCAGCAGCCAGGGCGGAGGTCGATGGAACACCGGGGAGCTGTTTTTT.

This clone was picked up a small number of times. Other DNA sequences within the sample encode an identical CDR3. V is TRBV5-5 and J is TRBJ2-7; D possibly corresponds to TRBD2 (6 bases). Per germline, CDR1 SGHKS and CDR2 YYEKEE (reference sequence). This CDR3 comprises 15 residues. V was clipped by 4 bases and J by 5 bases, with 19 bases between them. The CDR3 sequence: CASSRGAGSPNEQYF. The CDR3 nucleotides read TGTGCCAGCAGCCGCGGGGCAGGGAGCCCCAACGAGCAGTACTTC.

The gene calls are TRBV9 and TRBJ1-1; tentatively, D is TRBD1 (6 bases). Germline assignment: CDR1 SGDLS and CDR2 YYNGEE. V lost 4 bases, J lost 1 base, and 11 bases lay in between. The CDR3 runs 14 residues. As DNA, the CDR3 is TGTGCCAGCAGCACAGACAGGACGAACACTGAAGCTTTCTTT. Protein product: CASSTDRTNTEAFF. Drawing the rest from reference TRBV9 and TRBJ1-1, the complete variable domain is DSGVTQTPKHLITATGQRVTLRCSPRSGDLSVYWYQQSLDQGLQFLIQYYNGEERAKGNILERFSAQQFPDLHSELNLSSLELGDSALYFCASSTDRTNTEAFFGQGTRLTVV.

The J gene is TRBJ1-4, the V gene TRBV9, with D maybe TRBD1 (5 bases). Trimming took 5 bases from V and 6 from J, leaving 17 bases between them. The CDR3 runs to 15 residues. Germline CDR1 SGDLS, CDR2 YYNGEE. The CDR3 nucleotides read TGTGCCAGCAGTGCCCCGGACCTAGGGGATGAAAAACTGTTTTTT. Amino acid sequence: CASSAPDLGDEKLFF.

The rearrangement joins TRBV5-6 to TRBJ1-5, with TRBD1 as a possible D gene (6 bases). V was pared by 4 bases and J by 7 bases, with 15 bases between. Germline lookup yields CDR1 SGHDT and CDR2 YYEEEE. CDR3 length: 14 residues. DNA of the CDR3: TGTGCCAGCAGCGCGACAGGCTCTGGACAGCCCCAGCATTTT. The encoded protein is CASSATGSGQPQHF.

In this sample, this clone turned up once. The chain recombines TRBV5-1 with TRBJ2-5; TRBD2 is a possible D gene (5 bases). The CDR3 totals 13 residues. The V gene's germline CDR1 is SGHRS and CDR2 YFSETQ. V lost 2 bases to trimming and J lost 3 bases, with 8 bases between them. CDR3 nucleotides: TGCGCCAGCAGCTTAGCGGTCGAAGAGACCCAGTACTTC. Residues: CASSLAVEETQYF.

This clone is labeled medium-sized (0.01 to 0.1%). The J gene is TRBJ2-7, the V gene TRBV7-9, with D possibly being TRBD1 (6 bases). The CDR3 is 13 amino acids. Germline V gene lookup returns CDR1 SEHNR and CDR2 FQNEAQ (reference sequence). V lost 1 base and J 7 bases, leaving 11 bases between the germline ends. The CDR3 region has the DNA TGTGCCAGCAGCTTAGGGACAGTTTATGAGCAGTACTTC. Encoded protein: CASSLGTVYEQYF.

The rearrangement joins TRBV5-1 to TRBJ2-7; the match to TRBD2 covers 9 bases. V lost 2 bases, J lost 7 bases, and 10 bases stayed unmatched. Germline V gene lookup returns CDR1 SGHRS and CDR2 YFSETQ. CDR3 length equals 15 residues. Here the CDR3 reads CASSFLAGGPGEQYF. For the CDR3, the DNA is TGCGCCAGCAGCTTCCTCGCGGGAGGGCCGGGAGAGCAGTACTTC.

The V gene is TRBV10-3, the J gene TRBJ1-6; 7 bases are shared with TRBD1. CDR3 length: 14 residues. J lost 5 bases, V lost 7 bases, and 5 bases had no gene match. CDR1 is ENHRY and CDR2 is SYGVKD in the germline V gene. The CDR3 sequence: CAIKRQGDNSPLHF. CDR3 DNA sequence: TGTGCCATCAAACGACAGGGAGATAATTCACCCCTCCACTTT.

V usage is TRBV21-1 and J usage is TRBJ2-1; the table's D call of TRBD2 was not tested on the DNA. TRBV21-1 is annotated as a pseudogene. The CDR3 has 14 residues. The CDR3 loop is CASVSGWGNIEQFF. Here the CDR3 DNA reads TGTGCCAGCGTAAGCGGGTGGGGTAATATTGAGCAGTTCTTC.

In DNA form, the CDR3 reads TGCGCCAGCAGCCCGACCGACTCCCCAGATACGCAGTATTTT. Translation gives CASSPTDSPDTQYF. The chain joins TRBV5-1 to TRBJ2-3; no clear D gene. V lost 4 bases and J 4 bases, leaving 13 bases between the germline ends. The germline V gene has CDR1 SGHRS and CDR2 YFSETQ. CDR3 length equals 14 residues.

The chain links TRBV6-5 to TRBJ2-7; 7 positions agree with TRBD2. The J segment lost 7 bases and the V segment lost 7 bases, leaving 13 bases of the junction unmatched. The V gene's germline CDR1 is MNHEY and CDR2 SVGAGI. The CDR3 spans 14 residues. This CDR3 is CASTPPQGAGEQYF. CDR3 coding DNA: TGTGCCAGCACCCCACCCCAGGGAGCGGGAGAGCAGTACTTC.

The chain employs TRBV27 and TRBJ2-2; 8 nucleotides line up with TRBD2. The CDR3 spans 15 residues. Germline-derived CDR1 and CDR2 are MNHEY and SMNVEV (reference sequence). The trim removed 10 bases at V and 6 bases at J, leaving 13 bases unmatched. Here the CDR3 DNA reads TGTGCCACCGGGGGTTATAGCGGGAAACCCGGGGAGCTGTTTTTT. It is translated as CATGGYSGKPGELFF.

The gene calls are TRBV5-1 and TRBJ2-5, with D possibly being TRBD1 (7 bases). The V end was cut by 5 bases, the J end by 5 bases, with 13 bases between. CDR3 length: 13 residues. In germline, CDR1 is SGHRS, CDR2 YFSETQ. For the CDR3, the DNA is TGCGCCAGCAGGCGGGACAGCCCGGAGACCCAGTACTTC. Translation: CASRRDSPETQYF.